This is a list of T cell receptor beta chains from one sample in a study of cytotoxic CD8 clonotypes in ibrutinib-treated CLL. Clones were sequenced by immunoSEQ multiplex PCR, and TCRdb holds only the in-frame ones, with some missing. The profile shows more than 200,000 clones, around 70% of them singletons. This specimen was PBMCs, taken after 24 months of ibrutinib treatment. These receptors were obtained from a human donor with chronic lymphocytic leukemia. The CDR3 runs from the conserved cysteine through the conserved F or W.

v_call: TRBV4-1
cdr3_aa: CASSQERGQPQHF

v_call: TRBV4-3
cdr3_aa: CASSQVDSTDTQYF

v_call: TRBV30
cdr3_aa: CAWGRGSGANVLTF

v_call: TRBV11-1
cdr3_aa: CASNPSAGFEQYF

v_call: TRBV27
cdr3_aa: CASRTMQGAHNEQFF

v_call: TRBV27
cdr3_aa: CASSSPSAGYYEQYF

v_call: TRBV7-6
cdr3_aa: CASSLGVAVEQYF

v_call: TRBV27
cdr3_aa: CATGQFETQYF

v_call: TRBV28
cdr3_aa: CASTPGLAGVYEQYF

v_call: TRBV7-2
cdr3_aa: CASSLQPMNTEAFF